The 5 T cell receptor beta chains below all came from one sample that was sequenced in a study of T cells in women clearing cervical HPV infection. Libraries were prepared by immunoSEQ multiplex PCR; TCRdb keeps only in-frame clonotypes and omits some of them. The sample holds fewer than 35,000 clones. Sequenced input: blood buffy coat. These receptors were collected from a woman aged 18 to 75 with a cervical HPV16 infection that either progressed to CIN3+ or cleared (not recorded which).

Note on this clone: The read is 3 residues too short to cover the CDR3 end, so that end is filled in from the germline J gene. V is TRBV7-3 and J is TRBJ2-3; D gene uncertain. In germline, CDR1 is SGHTA, CDR2 FQGTGA. CDR3 length: 15 residues. Trimming removed 1 base from V and 2 bases from J, with 10 bases in between. CDR3 amino acids: CASSLSLDLTDTQYF. CDR3 bases read: TGTGCCAGCAGCTTAAGTCTAGACCTCACAGATACG.

About this clone: Sequencing ends 3 residues short of the CDR3 end; the germline J gene provides the rest. The rearrangement links TRBV6-1 to TRBJ2-2; 7 bases align to TRBD2. The CDR3 spans 15 residues. Germline V gene data show CDR1 as MNHNS and CDR2 as SASEGT. Partial CDR3 DNA: TGTGCCAGCAGTGAAGACGGGGGGTCCGATGAAAAG. It is translated as CASSEDGGSDEK. The CDR3 in its entirety is CASSEDGGSDEKLFF.

A note on this clone: Read coverage stops 3 residues before the CDR3 terminus; the germline J gene supplies the remainder. The chain uses TRBV28 and TRBJ2-1, with 7 positions matching TRBD1. The V gene end was trimmed by 6 bases and the J gene end by 6 bases; junction bases not matched to a gene: 5. Germline assignment: CDR1 MDHEN and CDR2 SYDVKM. The CDR3 has 13 residues. The part of the CDR3 DNA that was read is TGTGCCAGCAGATCAGGACAGGCCAATGAG. Amino acid sequence: CASRSGQANE. The whole CDR3 is CASRSGQANEQFF.

Of note for this clone: This sample includes further DNA sequences coding for the same CDR3. The CDR3 sequence is CSARDAGTSTDTQYF. The sequenced part of the CDR3 DNA is TGCAGTGCTAGAGACGCCGGGACTAGCACAGATACG. V and J are TRBV20-1 and TRBJ2-3; TRBD2 is a possible D gene (6 bases). The read comes to an end 3 residues before the CDR3 does, leaving the germline J gene to fill in the end. The CDR3 runs to 15 residues. CDR1 and CDR2 (germline): DFQATT, SNEGSKA (reference sequence). Trimming left V 0 bases short and J 0 bases short, with 10 bases between.

Concerning this clone itself: The sequence runs out 3 residues before the end of the CDR3; the remainder is reconstructed from the germline J gene. The chain is built from TRBV7-6 and TRBJ2-7, with TRBD2 matching 7 bases. After removal of 5 bases from V and 1 base from J, the junction contained 5 bases not matched to a gene. Germline assignment: CDR1 SGHVS and CDR2 FNYEAQ. CDR3 length: 14 residues. CDR3 DNA, as far as it was read: TGTGCCAGCAGCACCCCGGGACTATCCTACGAG. Protein product: CASSTPGLSYE. The full CDR3 protein is CASSTPGLSYEQYF.